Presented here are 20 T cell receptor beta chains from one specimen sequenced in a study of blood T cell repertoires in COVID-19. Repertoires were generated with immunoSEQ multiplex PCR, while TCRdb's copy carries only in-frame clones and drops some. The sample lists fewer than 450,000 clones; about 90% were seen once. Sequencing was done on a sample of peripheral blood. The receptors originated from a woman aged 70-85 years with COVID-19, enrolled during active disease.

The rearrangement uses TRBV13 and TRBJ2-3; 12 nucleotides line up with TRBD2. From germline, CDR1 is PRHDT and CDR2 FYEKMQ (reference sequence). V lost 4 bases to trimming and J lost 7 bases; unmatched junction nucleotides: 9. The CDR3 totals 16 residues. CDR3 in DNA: TGTGCCAGCAGCTCCGGACTAGCGGGGAACTTCCATACGCAGTATTTT. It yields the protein CASSSGLAGNFHTQYF.

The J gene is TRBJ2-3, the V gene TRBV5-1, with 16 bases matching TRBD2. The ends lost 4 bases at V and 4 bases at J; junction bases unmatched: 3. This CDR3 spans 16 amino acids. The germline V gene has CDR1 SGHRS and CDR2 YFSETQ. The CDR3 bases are TGCGCCAGCAGCACTGGGACTAGCGGGGGGGCAGATACGCAGTATTTT. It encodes CASSTGTSGGADTQYF.

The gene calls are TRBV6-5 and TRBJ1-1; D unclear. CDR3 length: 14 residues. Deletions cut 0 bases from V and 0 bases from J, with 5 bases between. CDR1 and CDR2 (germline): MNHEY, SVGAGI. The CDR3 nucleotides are TGTGCCAGCAGTTACTCGTTTATGAACACTGAAGCTTTCTTT. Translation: CASSYSFMNTEAFF.

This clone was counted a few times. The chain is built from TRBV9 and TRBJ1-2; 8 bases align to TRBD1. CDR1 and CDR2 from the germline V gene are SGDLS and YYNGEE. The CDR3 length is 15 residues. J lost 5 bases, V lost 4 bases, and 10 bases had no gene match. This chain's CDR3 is CASSPDREGSYGYTF. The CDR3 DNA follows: TGTGCCAGCAGCCCGGACAGGGAGGGGTCATATGGCTACACCTTC.

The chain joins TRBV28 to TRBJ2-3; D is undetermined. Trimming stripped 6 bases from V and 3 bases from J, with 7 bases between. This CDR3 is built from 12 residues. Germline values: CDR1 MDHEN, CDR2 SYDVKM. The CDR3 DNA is TGTGCCAGCAGCCCACATACAGATACGCAGTATTTT. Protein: CASSPHTDTQYF.

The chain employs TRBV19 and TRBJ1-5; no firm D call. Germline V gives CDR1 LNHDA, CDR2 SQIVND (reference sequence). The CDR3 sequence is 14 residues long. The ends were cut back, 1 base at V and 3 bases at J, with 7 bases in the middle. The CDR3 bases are TGTGCCAGTAGTATAGTGGCAGTCAATCAGCCCCAGCATTTT. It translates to CASSIVAVNQPQHF.

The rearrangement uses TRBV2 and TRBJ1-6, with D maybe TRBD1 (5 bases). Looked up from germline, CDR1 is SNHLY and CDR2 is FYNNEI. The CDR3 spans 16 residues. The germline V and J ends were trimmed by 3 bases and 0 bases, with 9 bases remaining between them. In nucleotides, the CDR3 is TGTGCCAGCAGTGAGGGGGGGAGCTCCTATAATTCACCCCTCCACTTT. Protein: CASSEGGSSYNSPLHF.

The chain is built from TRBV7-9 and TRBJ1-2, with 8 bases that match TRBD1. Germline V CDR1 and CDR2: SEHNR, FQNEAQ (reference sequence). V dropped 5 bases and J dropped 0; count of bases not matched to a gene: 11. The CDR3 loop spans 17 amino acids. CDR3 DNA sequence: TGTGCCAGCAGCCGCCTACGGGACAGGAGAGCTAACTATGGCTACACCTTC. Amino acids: CASSRLRDRRANYGYTF.

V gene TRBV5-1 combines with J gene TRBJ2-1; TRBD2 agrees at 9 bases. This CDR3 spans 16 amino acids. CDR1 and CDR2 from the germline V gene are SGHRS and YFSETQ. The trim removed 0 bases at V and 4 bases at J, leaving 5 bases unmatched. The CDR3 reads CASSLEAAGGYNEQFF. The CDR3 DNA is TGCGCCAGCAGCTTGGAGGCAGCGGGGGGTTACAATGAGCAGTTCTTC.

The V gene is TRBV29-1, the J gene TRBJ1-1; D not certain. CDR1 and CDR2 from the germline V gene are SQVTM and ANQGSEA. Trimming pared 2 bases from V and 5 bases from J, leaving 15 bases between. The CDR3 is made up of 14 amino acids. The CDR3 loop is CSVEPPVQRTEAFF. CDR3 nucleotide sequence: TGCAGCGTTGAACCCCCGGTCCAGAGGACTGAAGCTTTCTTT.

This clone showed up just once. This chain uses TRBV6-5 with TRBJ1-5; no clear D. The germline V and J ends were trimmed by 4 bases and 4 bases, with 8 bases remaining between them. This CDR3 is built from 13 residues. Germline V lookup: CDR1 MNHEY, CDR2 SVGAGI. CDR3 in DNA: TGTGCCAGCAGTTCTCTAGGTAATCAGCCCCAGCATTTT. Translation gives CASSSLGNQPQHF.

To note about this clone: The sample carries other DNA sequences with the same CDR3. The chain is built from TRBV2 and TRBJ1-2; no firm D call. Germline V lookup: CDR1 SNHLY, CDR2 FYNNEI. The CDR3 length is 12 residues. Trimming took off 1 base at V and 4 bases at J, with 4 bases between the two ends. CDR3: CASSEGLYGYTF. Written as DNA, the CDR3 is TGTGCCAGCAGTGAAGGGCTCTATGGCTACACCTTC.

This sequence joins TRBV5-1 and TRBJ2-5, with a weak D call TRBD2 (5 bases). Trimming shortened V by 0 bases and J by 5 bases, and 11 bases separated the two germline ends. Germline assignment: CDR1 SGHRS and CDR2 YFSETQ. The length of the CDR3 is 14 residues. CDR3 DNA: TGCGCCAGCAGCTTGGGTGGTCTAGCTGAGACCCAGTACTTC. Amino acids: CASSLGGLAETQYF.

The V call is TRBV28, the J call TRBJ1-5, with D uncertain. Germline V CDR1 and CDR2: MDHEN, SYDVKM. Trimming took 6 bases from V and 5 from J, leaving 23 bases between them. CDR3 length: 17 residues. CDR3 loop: CASSPTRLRVRDQPQHF. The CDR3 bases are TGTGCCAGCAGCCCCACTAGGCTAAGGGTCAGAGATCAGCCCCAGCATTTT.

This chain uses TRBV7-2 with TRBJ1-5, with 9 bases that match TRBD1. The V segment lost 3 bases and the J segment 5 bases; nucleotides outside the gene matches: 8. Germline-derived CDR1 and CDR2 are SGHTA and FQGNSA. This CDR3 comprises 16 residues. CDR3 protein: CASSLSGTGTYQPQHF. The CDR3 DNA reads TGTGCCAGCAGCTTGTCCGGGACAGGGACTTATCAGCCCCAGCATTTT.

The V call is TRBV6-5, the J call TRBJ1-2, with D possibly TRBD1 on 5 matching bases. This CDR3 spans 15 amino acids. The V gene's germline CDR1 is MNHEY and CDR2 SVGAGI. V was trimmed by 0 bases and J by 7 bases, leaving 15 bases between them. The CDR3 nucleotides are TGTGCCAGCAGTTACTCACGGTGGGGGGATGGTGGCTACACCTTC. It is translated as CASSYSRWGDGGYTF.

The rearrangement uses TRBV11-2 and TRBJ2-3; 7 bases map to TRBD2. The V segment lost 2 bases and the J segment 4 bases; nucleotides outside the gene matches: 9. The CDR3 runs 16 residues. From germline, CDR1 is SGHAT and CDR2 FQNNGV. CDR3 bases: TGTGCCAGCAGCTTACTAGTGGGAGGGAAGTCAGATACGCAGTATTTT. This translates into CASSLLVGGKSDTQYF.

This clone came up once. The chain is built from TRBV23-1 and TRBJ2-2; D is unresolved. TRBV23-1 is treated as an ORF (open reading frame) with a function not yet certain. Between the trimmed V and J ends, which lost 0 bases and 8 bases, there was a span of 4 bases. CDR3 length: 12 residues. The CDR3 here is CASSQSRGELFF. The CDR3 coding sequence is TGCGCCAGCAGTCAATCGAGGGGGGAGCTGTTTTTT.

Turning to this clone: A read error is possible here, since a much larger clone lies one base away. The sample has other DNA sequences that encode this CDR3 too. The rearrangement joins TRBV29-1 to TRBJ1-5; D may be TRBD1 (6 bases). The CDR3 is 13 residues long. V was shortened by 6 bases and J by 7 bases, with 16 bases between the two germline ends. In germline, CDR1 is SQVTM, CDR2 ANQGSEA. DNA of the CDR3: TGCAGCGTATCAGGGGAGGGGGGGCAGCCCCAGCATTTT. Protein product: CSVSGEGGQPQHF.

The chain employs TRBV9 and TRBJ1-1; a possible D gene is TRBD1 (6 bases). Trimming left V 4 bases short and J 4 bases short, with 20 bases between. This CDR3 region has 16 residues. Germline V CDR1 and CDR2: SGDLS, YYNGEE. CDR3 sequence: CASSPKSGSGVTEAFF. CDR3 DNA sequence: TGTGCCAGCAGCCCCAAGTCGGGCTCAGGGGTCACTGAAGCTTTCTTT.